These T cell receptor beta chains were read from a single sample in a study of blood T cell repertoires in COVID-19. Sequenced by immunoSEQ multiplex PCR; TCRdb stores in-frame clones only, minus some. The table includes around 260,000 clones, approximately 85% detected once. The sequenced sample was peripheral blood. These receptors were taken from a human donor in a cohort sampled during active COVID-19. The CDR3 runs from the conserved cysteine through the conserved F or W. A D gene is named only where the DNA matches it firmly. Rows give clone size only sometimes, using once, few, many, or a class for an expanded clone.

CDR3nt: TGTGCCAGTAGTTCTCGGACAGCCAAGGCTACCTACGAGCAGTACTTC
CDR3aa: CASSSRTAKATYEQYF
j_gene: TRBJ2-7
v_gene: TRBV19
abundance: .
d_gene: .

CDR3nt: TGTGCCAGCAGTGTAGGGACAGGGCCCTACGAGCAGTACTTC
CDR3aa: CASSVGTGPYEQYF
j_gene: TRBJ2-7
v_gene: TRBV25-1
abundance: .
d_gene: TRBD1

CDR3nt: TGTGCCAGCAGCCCCAATATAGGGGGGGCCTACGAGCAGTACTTC
CDR3aa: CASSPNIGGAYEQYF
j_gene: TRBJ2-7
v_gene: TRBV4-2
abundance: .
d_gene: .

CDR3nt: TGTGCCAGCAGCTTACCGGACGGGAGAGAAGCTTTCTTT
CDR3aa: CASSLPDGREAFF
j_gene: TRBJ1-1
v_gene: TRBV11-2
abundance: few
d_gene: .

CDR3nt: TGTGCCAGCACCACAGGGTGGTTAGGCTACACCTTC
CDR3aa: CASTTGWLGYTF
j_gene: TRBJ1-2
v_gene: TRBV28
abundance: .
d_gene: .

CDR3nt: TGTGCCAGCAGCCAATCGATTCTAGTCTCGAGGGCCAACGTCCTGACTTTC
CDR3aa: CASSQSILVSRANVLTF
j_gene: TRBJ2-6
v_gene: TRBV3-1/TRBV3-2
abundance: .
d_gene: .

CDR3nt: TGTGCCAGTAGTAGCGCCGAACTCAACTCTGGGGCCAACGTCCTGACTTTC
CDR3aa: CASSSAELNSGANVLTF
j_gene: TRBJ2-6
v_gene: TRBV19
abundance: .
d_gene: .

CDR3nt: TGTGCCAGCAGCTTAGCGATCCGACAGGGGGAATATGAAGCTTTCTTT
CDR3aa: CASSLAIRQGEYEAFF
j_gene: TRBJ1-1
v_gene: TRBV7-2
abundance: .
d_gene: TRBD1

CDR3nt: TGCAGCGTTCAGGAACACCGGGGAGCTGTTTTT
CDR3aa: CSVQEHRGAVF
j_gene: TRBJ2-2
v_gene: TRBV29-1
abundance: .
d_gene: .

CDR3nt: TGTGCCAGCAGCAACCCCGGACTAGCGGGAGACAATGAGCAGTTCTTC
CDR3aa: CASSNPGLAGDNEQFF
j_gene: TRBJ2-1
v_gene: TRBV5-6
abundance: once
d_gene: TRBD2

CDR3nt: TGTGCCAGCAGCTTGACAGGGGTGAATTCACCCCTCCACTTT
CDR3aa: CASSLTGVNSPLHF
j_gene: TRBJ1-6
v_gene: TRBV7-2
abundance: .
d_gene: TRBD1

CDR3nt: TGTGCCAGCAGTACCAGAGGAGGGAGGGACTACGAGCAGTACTTC
CDR3aa: CASSTRGGRDYEQYF
j_gene: TRBJ2-7
v_gene: TRBV6-5
abundance: .
d_gene: TRBD2

CDR3nt: TGTGCCAGCAGCTCTCCCAGAAACATTCAGTACTTC
CDR3aa: CASSSPRNIQYF
j_gene: TRBJ2-4
v_gene: TRBV28
abundance: .
d_gene: .

CDR3nt: TGTGCCAGCAGTTACCCGCAGGGGGCTGTGGAGACCCAGTACTTC
CDR3aa: CASSYPQGAVETQYF
j_gene: TRBJ2-5
v_gene: TRBV6-6
abundance: .
d_gene: TRBD1

CDR3nt: TGTGCCAGCAGCCAAGATGGTACGGTAGCCTCTGGAAACACCATATATTTT
CDR3aa: CASSQDGTVASGNTIYF
j_gene: TRBJ1-3
v_gene: TRBV3-1/TRBV3-2
abundance: .
d_gene: .

CDR3nt: TGCAGCGTTGTAGCGGGGCAACCTAACTATGGCTACACCTTC
CDR3aa: CSVVAGQPNYGYTF
j_gene: TRBJ1-2
v_gene: TRBV29-1
abundance: .
d_gene: .

CDR3nt: TGTGCCAGCAGCCAAGGGTCCAGAGGGTTGGAGCAGTTCTTC
CDR3aa: CASSQGSRGLEQFF
j_gene: TRBJ2-1
v_gene: TRBV4-2
abundance: .
d_gene: .

CDR3nt: TGCGCCAGCAGTGTGGGACAGGGGCAGCCCCAGCATTTT
CDR3aa: CASSVGQGQPQHF
j_gene: TRBJ1-5
v_gene: TRBV10-2
abundance: .
d_gene: TRBD1

CDR3nt: TGTGCCAGTTCCCGGGACAGGGGGTCCCCTGGGGCCAACGTCCTGACTTTC
CDR3aa: CASSRDRGSPGANVLTF
j_gene: TRBJ2-6
v_gene: TRBV19
abundance: .
d_gene: TRBD1

CDR3nt: TGTGCCAGCAGCCTACCTAGCGGGAACCTCAATGAGCAGTTCTTC
CDR3aa: CASSLPSGNLNEQFF
j_gene: TRBJ2-1
v_gene: TRBV7-8
abundance: .
d_gene: TRBD2

CDR3nt: TGTGCCATCAGTGACCGTAGGGGGTCAGATACGCAGTATTTT
CDR3aa: CAISDRRGSDTQYF
j_gene: TRBJ2-3
v_gene: TRBV10-3
abundance: .
d_gene: .

CDR3nt: TGTGCCAGCGAAGGACACCAAGCTTTCTTT
CDR3aa: CASEGHQAFF
j_gene: TRBJ1-1
v_gene: TRBV28
abundance: .
d_gene: .

CDR3nt: TGTGCCAGCAGCTCATCTAGCGGGATGGGCACAGATACGCAGTATTTT
CDR3aa: CASSSSSGMGTDTQYF
j_gene: TRBJ2-3
v_gene: TRBV7-7
abundance: .
d_gene: TRBD2

CDR3nt: TGTGCCACAACCGAAGGCTCGGGAGTCTACGAGCAGTACTTC
CDR3aa: CATTEGSGVYEQYF
j_gene: TRBJ2-7
v_gene: TRBV24-1
abundance: .
d_gene: .

CDR3nt: TGTGCCAGTAGTACCCCCGAATGGACTAGCGGGAGACCGCCCTACGAGCAGTACTTC
CDR3aa: CASSTPEWTSGRPPYEQYF
j_gene: TRBJ2-7
v_gene: TRBV19
abundance: .
d_gene: TRBD2

CDR3nt: TGTGCCAGTAGTAGTAGCGGGAATCTACGCAATGAGCAGTTCTTC
CDR3aa: CASSSSGNLRNEQFF
j_gene: TRBJ2-1
v_gene: TRBV19
abundance: .
d_gene: TRBD2

CDR3nt: TGTGCCAGCACCCCCAGGGGGCGCGTAAATGAGCAGTTCTTC
CDR3aa: CASTPRGRVNEQFF
j_gene: TRBJ2-1
v_gene: TRBV27
abundance: .
d_gene: TRBD1

CDR3nt: TGTGCCAGCAGTCGACTAGCGGGTTACAATGAGCAGTTCTTC
CDR3aa: CASSRLAGYNEQFF
j_gene: TRBJ2-1
v_gene: TRBV2
abundance: .
d_gene: TRBD2

CDR3nt: TGTGCCATCAGGGATCCTACAGGAGCCGGCTACGAGCAGTACTTC
CDR3aa: CAIRDPTGAGYEQYF
j_gene: TRBJ2-7
v_gene: TRBV10-3
abundance: .
d_gene: .

CDR3nt: TGTGCCAGCAGCTTGGAGGGGCCCTTCGGGGAGCTGTTTTTT
CDR3aa: CASSLEGPFGELFF
j_gene: TRBJ2-2
v_gene: TRBV5-6
abundance: few
d_gene: .

CDR3nt: TGTGCCTGGCGAACCGGGACAGCTCTGTTTTTT
CDR3aa: CAWRTGTALFF
j_gene: TRBJ1-4
v_gene: TRBV30
abundance: .
d_gene: TRBD1

CDR3nt: TGCGCCAGCAGCTTGGGCCAGGGAGGAGGCGGCTACACCTTC
CDR3aa: CASSLGQGGGGYTF
j_gene: TRBJ1-2
v_gene: TRBV5-1
abundance: .
d_gene: .

CDR3nt: TGTGCCAGCAGCGAACTAGCGGGAGGGCCCCCAAACATTCAGTACTTC
CDR3aa: CASSELAGGPPNIQYF
j_gene: TRBJ2-4
v_gene: TRBV7-2
abundance: once
d_gene: TRBD2

CDR3nt: TGTGCCAGCCGACAGGGGTCGGGAACCGGAAACACCATATATTTT
CDR3aa: CASRQGSGTGNTIYF
j_gene: TRBJ1-3
v_gene: TRBV2
abundance: once
d_gene: TRBD1

CDR3nt: TGTGCCAGCAGTTTTCTGGGCCGCTCCTACGAGCAGTACTTC
CDR3aa: CASSFLGRSYEQYF
j_gene: TRBJ2-7
v_gene: TRBV28
abundance: .
d_gene: .

CDR3nt: TGCGCCAGCAGCTTTGGGGGGGCAGATACGCAGTATTTT
CDR3aa: CASSFGGADTQYF
j_gene: TRBJ2-3
v_gene: TRBV5-1
abundance: .
d_gene: TRBD2

CDR3nt: TGCAGCGTTGGAGGACAGGGCACCACTGAAGCTTTCTTT
CDR3aa: CSVGGQGTTEAFF
j_gene: TRBJ1-1
v_gene: TRBV29-1
abundance: .
d_gene: TRBD1

CDR3nt: TGTGCCAGCAAACCCACTAGCGGTAGGGGTCCCCAGTACTTC
CDR3aa: CASKPTSGRGPQYF
j_gene: TRBJ2-5
v_gene: TRBV2
abundance: once
d_gene: TRBD2

CDR3nt: TGTGCCAGCTCACCACTAGCGGCAGACTCCTACGAGCAGTACTTC
CDR3aa: CASSPLAADSYEQYF
j_gene: TRBJ2-7
v_gene: TRBV18
abundance: .
d_gene: .

CDR3nt: TGTGCCAGCAGCTTGGCTCCGGGTGCCTACGAGCAGTACTTC
CDR3aa: CASSLAPGAYEQYF
j_gene: TRBJ2-7
v_gene: TRBV5-5
abundance: .
d_gene: .

CDR3nt: TGTGCCAGCAGTTTAGGAGCCGGCTATGGCTACACCTTC
CDR3aa: CASSLGAGYGYTF
j_gene: TRBJ1-2
v_gene: TRBV28
abundance: few
d_gene: .

CDR3nt: TGTGCCAGCAGCCAGTACTCTGGGGCCAACGTCCTGACTTTC
CDR3aa: CASSQYSGANVLTF
j_gene: TRBJ2-6
v_gene: TRBV2
abundance: once
d_gene: .

CDR3nt: TGTGCCAGCAGCCCCCAAGGACAGTCTAACTATGGCTACACCTTC
CDR3aa: CASSPQGQSNYGYTF
j_gene: TRBJ1-2
v_gene: TRBV3-1/TRBV3-2
abundance: .
d_gene: .

CDR3nt: TGTGCCAGCAGTGAAGGGGGCTCGGGCAATCAGCCCCAGCATTTT
CDR3aa: CASSEGGSGNQPQHF
j_gene: TRBJ1-5
v_gene: TRBV2
abundance: .
d_gene: .

CDR3nt: TGTGCCAGCAGTATCTATAGAGGTCGCGAGCAGTTCTTC
CDR3aa: CASSIYRGREQFF
j_gene: TRBJ2-1
v_gene: TRBV7-2
abundance: .
d_gene: .

CDR3nt: TGTGCCAGCACCGTAGCGGGAGTGTTCAATGAGCAGTTCTTC
CDR3aa: CASTVAGVFNEQFF
j_gene: TRBJ2-1
v_gene: TRBV7-9
abundance: .
d_gene: TRBD2

CDR3nt: TGTGCCAGCTCACCGGTTTTATGGACTAGCCAGGGGGAGACCCAGTACTTC
CDR3aa: CASSPVLWTSQGETQYF
j_gene: TRBJ2-5
v_gene: TRBV18
abundance: .
d_gene: TRBD2

CDR3nt: TGTGCCAGCTCACAGGGGGTCATGAACACTGAAGCTTTCTTT
CDR3aa: CASSQGVMNTEAFF
j_gene: TRBJ1-1
v_gene: TRBV18
abundance: .
d_gene: .

CDR3nt: TGTGCCAGCAAGGCGGACAACAGTCAGCCCCAGCATTTT
CDR3aa: CASKADNSQPQHF
j_gene: TRBJ1-5
v_gene: TRBV2
abundance: .
d_gene: .

CDR3nt: TGTGCCAGCAGCCCGAGGGGGGGCTCCTACAATGAGCAGTTCTTC
CDR3aa: CASSPRGGSYNEQFF
j_gene: TRBJ2-1
v_gene: TRBV5-4
abundance: .
d_gene: .